These 2 T cell receptor beta chains were sequenced from one sample in a study of blood T cells in healthy people across ages. Primed by a sample-barcoded 5' primer and a J-beta primer mix, a second PCR proceeded for 7 to 11 cycles. TCRdb processed the 5' RACE reads anew with MiXCR; each CDR3 protein has one entry. The sample carries around 1,600,000 distinct CDR3 sequences, roughly two fifths recorded once. Material: blood. All receptors come from a woman aged 18 to 35 in good health.

This clonotype came up many times. The chain is built from TRBV6-4 and TRBJ1-2, with TRBD1 as a possible D gene (6 bases). V lost 9 bases and J lost 8, with 22 bases in between. The CDR3 is 14 residues long. The germline V gene has CDR1 MRHNA and CDR2 SNTAGT. The CDR3 DNA follows: TGTGCCAGGGGTCCGGGACAACTCTCTCCGGGCTACACCTTC. This translates into CARGPGQLSPGYTF.

This sequence joins TRBV6-2 or TRBV6-3 and TRBJ2-7, with no clear D. V lost 0 bases and J 2 bases, leaving 8 bases between the germline ends. Germline CDR1 is MNHEY and CDR2 is SVGEGT. The CDR3 has 14 residues. The CDR3 DNA follows: TGTGCCAGCAGTTACTCGACACTGACCTACGAGCAGTACTTC. This encodes CASSYSTLTYEQYF.